This TCR beta chain derives from a study of response to subunit inactivated influenza vaccine. Study observations and caveats: The authors proposed limited new T cell recruitment per seasonal influenza vaccination.

The V end lost 5 bases, the J end lost 9 bases, and 14 bases lay between the germline ends. This CDR3 is 12 amino acids long. The V gene's germline CDR1 is DFQATT and CDR2 SNEGSKA (reference sequence). TCRdb passed the RT-PCR reads through MiXCR, listing each CDR3 protein once. The profile covers more than 450,000 distinct CDR3 sequences, with roughly 10% appearing a single time and about 9.4% taken by the ten largest. In this sample, this clonotype turned up many times. Its antigen is unknown. The TCR sequence derives from a man aged 50 to 60 who received an inactivated influenza vaccine. Sample: PBMCs from blood, taken on the day of vaccination. The chain uses TRBV20-1 and TRBJ2-1; maybe TRBD1 (6 bases). The CDR3 DNA follows: TGCAGTGCTCGGATGGGGGCTCCTGAGCAGTTCTTC. The encoded protein is CSARMGAPEQFF.